The 30 T cell receptor beta chains below all came from one sample that was sequenced in a study of control samples from healthy donors and cancer patients. Libraries were prepared by immunoSEQ multiplex PCR; TCRdb keeps only in-frame clonotypes and omits some of them. Of 17,000 or so clones listed, about 88% are singletons. Sequenced sample: PBMCs. The receptors originated from a man aged 60 to 75 with head and neck cancer.

This clone is hyperexpanded. V usage is TRBV2 and J usage is TRBJ1-1; 7 bases agree with TRBD1. This CDR3 contains 16 residues. The V gene end was trimmed by 2 bases and the J gene end by 3 bases; junction bases not matched to a gene: 9. The germline CDR1 and CDR2 sequences are SNHLY and FYNNEI. In DNA form, the CDR3 reads TGTGCCAGCAGTGAATTGGGGCAGGGGGAGGACACTGAAGCTTTCTTT. The encoded protein is CASSELGQGEDTEAFF. Drawing the rest from reference TRBV2 and TRBJ1-1, the complete variable domain is EPEVTQTPSHQVTQMGQEVILRCVPISNHLYFYWYRQILGQKVEFLVSFYNNEISEKSEIFDDQFSVERPDGSNFTLKIRSTKLEDSAMYFCASSELGQGEDTEAFFGQGTRLTVV.

The J gene is TRBJ2-5, the V gene TRBV5-1; D tentatively fits TRBD1 or TRBD2 (5 bases each). The CDR3 totals 16 residues. Germline-derived CDR1 and CDR2 are SGHRS and YFSETQ. V dropped 0 bases and J dropped 5 bases, with 17 bases sitting between them. This chain's CDR3 is CASSLAVGDGEETQYF. CDR3 DNA: TGCGCCAGCAGCTTGGCCGTGGGGGATGGTGAGGAGACCCAGTACTTC.

The rearrangement uses TRBV7-2 and TRBJ2-5, with D unresolved. The CDR3 runs 13 residues. Germline V gene lookup returns CDR1 SGHTA and CDR2 FQGNSA. V lost 5 bases to trimming and J lost 3 bases, with 10 bases between them. The CDR3 nucleotides read TGTGCCAGCAGCCATGGACGAGAAGAGACCCAGTACTTC. Amino acids: CASSHGREETQYF.

This clone was observed once. The chain is built from TRBV11-2 and TRBJ2-1, with 8 bases identical to TRBD1. The CDR3 sequence is 14 residues long. From germline, CDR1 is SGHAT and CDR2 FQNNGV. The trim removed 5 bases at V and 6 bases at J, leaving 6 bases unmatched. The CDR3 loop is CASSPGQGSNEQFF. The CDR3, as DNA: TGTGCCAGCAGCCCCGGACAGGGTAGCAATGAGCAGTTCTTC.

The J gene is TRBJ2-3, the V gene TRBV7-3, with TRBD1 as a possible D gene (6 bases). Germline CDR1 reads SGHTA; CDR2 reads FQGTGA. The V gene lost 3 bases and the J gene lost 0 bases, with 13 bases spanning the gap. CDR3 size: 16 residues. The CDR3 loop reads CASSLGADLSTDTQYF. DNA of the CDR3: TGTGCCAGCAGCTTGGGGGCCGATCTCAGCACAGATACGCAGTATTTT.

Only a few counts were recorded for this clone. The V call is TRBV6-5, the J call TRBJ1-5; 10 bases are shared with TRBD1. From germline, CDR1 is MNHEY and CDR2 SVGAGI. V trimming: 6 bases; J trimming: 13 bases; junction bases outside the gene matches: 6. This CDR3 is 12 amino acids long. CDR3 in DNA: TGTGCCAGCAGGACAGGGGGCGGCCTTCAGCATTTT. Translation gives CASRTGGGLQHF.

The chain employs TRBV7-2 and TRBJ1-1, with D hard to call. Germline V gene sequence: CDR1 SGHTA, CDR2 FQGNSA. Trimming took off 2 bases at V and 5 bases at J, with 6 bases between the two ends. This CDR3 is built from 12 residues. The CDR3 sequence is CASSLLGTEAFF. The CDR3 nucleotides are TGTGCCAGCAGCTTATTGGGGACTGAAGCTTTCTTT.

Of note for this clone: One junction end does not reproduce the germline sequence, and a read error may be involved. V gene TRBV3-1 (or the pseudogene TRBV3-2) combines with J gene TRBJ1-1; no firm D call. The CDR3 covers 12 residues. The V gene's germline CDR1 is LGHDT and CDR2 YNNKEL (reference sequence). The CDR3 coding sequence is TGTGCCAGCAGCCCCCGGAACGCTGAAGCTTTCTTT. This translates into CASSPRNAEAFF.

The chain couples TRBV12-5 to TRBJ2-1; TRBD2 is a possible D gene (5 bases). CDR1 and CDR2 (germline): LGHNT, FRNRAP. This CDR3 is built from 11 residues. V was clipped by 7 bases and J by 8 bases, with 9 bases between them. Here the CDR3 reads CASANGDEQFF. In DNA, the CDR3 is TGTGCTAGTGCCAACGGGGATGAGCAGTTCTTC.

The CDR3 loop is CASSPTGDTGELFF. The CDR3 DNA follows: TGTGCCAGCAGCCCGACGGGGGATACCGGGGAGCTGTTTTTT. V and J are TRBV7-3 and TRBJ2-2; D may be TRBD2 (6 bases). CDR1 is SGHTA, CDR2 FQGTGA, per germline. The CDR3 is made up of 14 amino acids. V was shortened by 5 bases and J by 5 bases, with 12 bases between the two germline ends.

The rearrangement joins TRBV6-5 to TRBJ1-3, with D possibly matching TRBD1 (5 bases). Germline V gives CDR1 MNHEY, CDR2 SVGAGI. V lost 3 bases and J 2 bases, leaving 14 bases between the germline ends. The CDR3 is made up of 16 amino acids. The CDR3 loop reads CASSYTDRSAGNTIYF. In nucleotides, the CDR3 is TGTGCCAGCAGTTATACCGACAGAAGCGCTGGAAACACCATATATTTT.

This chain uses TRBV3-1 (or the pseudogene TRBV3-2) with TRBJ2-2, with 10 bases matching TRBD1. The CDR3 has 16 amino acids. Germline CDR1 is LGHDT and CDR2 is YNNKEL (reference sequence). J lost 3 bases, V lost 3 bases, and 4 bases had no gene match. The CDR3 DNA reads as TGTGCCAGCAGCCATACTGGGACAGGGGACACCGGGGAGCTGTTTTTT. Protein sequence: CASSHTGTGDTGELFF.

V usage is TRBV5-4 and J usage is TRBJ2-7, with a weak D call TRBD1 (7 bases). CDR3 size: 14 residues. Germline V gene lookup returns CDR1 SGHNT and CDR2 YYREEE (reference sequence). Deletions cut 4 bases from V and 2 bases from J, with 13 bases between. CDR3 sequence: CASSPQGRPYEQYF. CDR3 DNA: TGTGCCAGCAGCCCACAGGGGAGGCCCTACGAGCAGTACTTC.

The V gene is TRBV7-9, the J gene TRBJ2-2, with D tentatively TRBD1 (6 bases). V was trimmed by 5 bases and J by 5 bases, leaving 18 bases between them. The CDR3 sequence is 16 residues long. In germline, CDR1 is SEHNR, CDR2 FQNEAQ (reference sequence). The DNA of the CDR3 is TGTGCCAGCAGCCATAAATCTACAGGGAAAACCGGGGAGCTGTTTTTT. The encoded protein is CASSHKSTGKTGELFF.

J is TRBJ2-2 and V is TRBV5-1; D is ambiguous. Germline V gene lookup returns CDR1 SGHRS and CDR2 YFSETQ. Between the trimmed V and J ends, which lost 1 base and 1 base, there was a span of 5 bases. There are 14 residues in the CDR3. CDR3 protein: CASSLRQNTGELFF. The CDR3 DNA sequence: TGCGCCAGCAGCTTGAGGCAGAACACCGGGGAGCTGTTTTTT.

The V call is TRBV18, the J call TRBJ1-2; the D is unclear. Trimming cost V 0 bases and J 4 bases, with 9 bases left between them. The CDR3 consists of 14 residues. Looked up from germline, CDR1 is KGHSH and CDR2 is LQKENI. In nucleotides, the CDR3 is TGTGCCAGCTCACCACCCGAGGGAGTCTATGGCTACACCTTC. The encoded protein is CASSPPEGVYGYTF.

The chain uses TRBV7-9 and TRBJ1-2, with D possibly being TRBD1 (6 bases). The CDR3 is 16 residues long. The ends were cut back, 5 bases at V and 0 bases at J, with 16 bases in the middle. CDR1 and CDR2 (germline): SEHNR, FQNEAQ (reference sequence). CDR3 sequence reads: CASSQGTAVANYGYTF. DNA of the CDR3: TGTGCCAGCAGCCAGGGGACCGCAGTAGCTAACTATGGCTACACCTTC.

The chain links TRBV27 to TRBJ2-7; D perhaps matches TRBD2 (6 bases). CDR3 length: 13 residues. CDR1 and CDR2 from the germline V gene are MNHEY and SMNVEV (reference sequence). V was trimmed by 3 bases and J by 4 bases, leaving 10 bases between them. The CDR3 DNA is TGTGCCAGCAGTTTTGCGGGGAATTACGAGCAGTACTTC. This encodes CASSFAGNYEQYF.

This clone was seen only once. The rearrangement links TRBV6-6 to TRBJ2-5; 7 bases agree with TRBD1. This CDR3 has 15 residues. CDR1 is MNHNY, CDR2 SVGAGI, per germline (reference sequence). The junction had 9 bases not matched to a gene; V was cut back by 4 bases and J by 4 bases. Here the CDR3 DNA reads TGTGCCAGCAGTTCTGGCACAGGGGATCTAGAGACCCAGTACTTC. Amino acids: CASSSGTGDLETQYF.

The chain links TRBV3-1 (or the pseudogene TRBV3-2) to TRBJ1-1; 7 nucleotides align to TRBD1. The CDR3 sequence is 14 residues long. Germline V gives CDR1 LGHDT, CDR2 YNNKEL (reference sequence). J was trimmed by 7 bases and V by 2 bases; bases with no gene match: 7. CDR3 bases: TGTGCCAGCAGCCAACGAGGGGGCAGGGATGAAGCTTTCTTT. Protein product: CASSQRGGRDEAFF.

This clone has just a few counts. This chain links TRBV7-9 with TRBJ2-2; D may be TRBD1 or TRBD2 (6 bases each). The CDR3 has 15 amino acids. V shed 6 bases and J shed 6 bases, with 17 bases lying between them. Germline assignment: CDR1 SEHNR and CDR2 FQNEAQ (reference sequence). The CDR3 region has the DNA TGTGCCAGCAGTCGGTATCACAGGGAGGCCGGGGAGCTGTTTTTT. Translating gives CASSRYHREAGELFF.

The chain recombines TRBV4-1 with TRBJ1-2; 8 bases are a match to TRBD1. V gave up 0 bases and J gave up 5 bases; unmatched junction bases: 11. CDR1 is MGHRA and CDR2 is YSYEKL in the germline V gene. The CDR3 totals 17 residues. CDR3 sequence: CASSQDGGTGRVYGYTF. CDR3 coding DNA: TGCGCCAGCAGCCAAGATGGGGGGACAGGACGGGTGTATGGCTACACCTTC.

This clone was recorded once. The V call is TRBV2, the J call TRBJ2-7; D may match TRBD1 or TRBD2 (6 bases each). Germline V lookup: CDR1 SNHLY, CDR2 FYNNEI. The CDR3 is made up of 14 amino acids. The V and J ends lost 8 bases and 4 bases respectively, with 18 bases between them. This CDR3 reads CASVGSRGVYEQYF. CDR3 in DNA: TGTGCCAGCGTGGGATCTAGGGGGGTATACGAGCAGTACTTC.

The chain couples TRBV6-4 to TRBJ2-2; D possibly corresponds to TRBD1 (5 bases). The CDR3 totals 18 residues. The germline V gene has CDR1 MRHNA and CDR2 SNTAGT. Trimming shortened V by 5 bases and J by 13 bases, and 32 bases separated the two germline ends. The CDR3 is CASSPDTAVWARPVRLFF. The DNA for the CDR3 is TGTGCCAGCAGTCCGGACACGGCCGTGTGGGCAAGGCCGGTACGGCTGTTTTTT.

CDR3 bases: TGCGCCAGCAGCCGACACGAAATTAATGAAAAACTGTTTTTT. Its translation: CASSRHEINEKLFF. The chain couples TRBV4-1 to TRBJ1-4; D unresolved. V lost 4 bases and J 4 bases, leaving 10 bases between the germline ends. Germline V gene sequence: CDR1 MGHRA, CDR2 YSYEKL. The CDR3 sequence is 14 residues long.

This chain joins TRBV4-1 and TRBJ2-7; 8 bases line up with TRBD2. This CDR3 region has 19 residues. Trimming took 1 base from V and 5 from J; bases not matched to a gene: 19. CDR1 and CDR2 from the germline V gene are MGHRA and YSYEKL. The chain's CDR3 is CASSQGAAAGAALDNEQYF. The DNA of the CDR3 is TGCGCCAGCAGCCAAGGGGCCGCAGCGGGGGCGGCCTTAGACAACGAGCAGTACTTC.

J is TRBJ2-1 and V is TRBV18, with 11 bases lining up with TRBD2. The V gene's germline CDR1 is KGHSH and CDR2 LQKENI. V lost 3 bases to trimming and J lost 10 bases; unmatched junction nucleotides: 14. This CDR3 has 17 amino acids. The CDR3 nucleotides read TGTGCCAGCTCACCCTCCGGGACTAGCGGTACGGGGGGAGAGCAGTTCTTC. Amino acid sequence: CASSPSGTSGTGGEQFF. The whole variable domain, remainder taken from reference TRBV18 and TRBJ2-1, is NAGVMQNPRHLVRRRGQEARLRCSPMKGHSHVYWYRQLPEEGLKFMVYLQKENIIDESGMPKERFSAEFPKEGPSILRIQQVVRGDSAAYFCASSPSGTSGTGGEQFFGPGTRLTVL.

The chain joins TRBV14 to TRBJ1-4; D is undetermined. Looked up from germline, CDR1 is SGHDN and CDR2 is FVKESK. CDR3 length: 15 residues. Trimming left V 1 base short and J 8 bases short, with 14 bases between. The CDR3 loop reads CASSQATPQREKLFF. The CDR3 DNA follows: TGTGCCAGCAGCCAAGCGACACCCCAGAGGGAAAAACTGTTTTTT.

V gene TRBV7-6 combines with J gene TRBJ1-1; a possible D gene is TRBD1 (5 bases). Trimming cost V 11 bases and J 7 bases, with 20 bases left between them. This CDR3 region has 13 residues. In germline, CDR1 is SGHVS, CDR2 FNYEAQ. The CDR3 DNA reads TGTGCCTCTAGGCAGGGCGGCTTAGGTGAAGCTTTCTTT. Amino acid sequence: CASRQGGLGEAFF.

V gene TRBV5-1 combines with J gene TRBJ2-2, with TRBD2 as a possible D gene (5 bases). The germline V gene has CDR1 SGHRS and CDR2 YFSETQ. V shed 0 bases and J shed 4 bases, with 13 bases lying between them. The CDR3 has 16 amino acids. For the CDR3, the DNA is TGCGCCAGCAGCTTGGGGGCTAGCCGATCCACCGGGGAGCTGTTTTTT. Translating it yields CASSLGASRSTGELFF. The whole variable domain, filled in from reference TRBV5-1 and TRBJ2-2, reads KAGVTQTPRYLIKTRGQQVTLSCSPISGHRSVSWYQQTPGQGLQFLFEYFSETQRNKGNFPGRFSGRQFSNSRSEMNVSTLELGDSALYLCASSLGASRSTGELFFGEGSRLTVL.